This TCR beta chain was recorded in a study of blood T cell repertoires in COVID-19 (TCRdb year 2020). About the full investigation: Collaborator samples came from the United States, Italy and Spain and covered acute and convalescent phases of COVID-19. The prospective study material was composed of cDNA or gDNA derived from T cells, B-cell-depleted T cells, or PBMCs. Subjects who had been exposed to COVID-19, were actively infected with it, or had recovered from it provided the deeply sampled blood TCRbeta repertoires that made up the dataset. The repertoires were made available in a free public database intended to serve as a resource for research on the immune response to SARS-CoV-2. The samples were drawn from two sources: the first 160 participants of the ongoing ImmuneRACE study, and over 1,000 subjects contributed by 6 global collaborators. Sample metadata almost always included a de-identified subject ID, COVID-19 status, age in years and sex. HLA class I and class II types, where available, came from metadata supplied by the sample provider rather than from assay-based typing.

In this sample, this clone turned up a few times. It has no known antigen specificity. At one of its ends the junction is not consistent with the germline gene, which may arise from a read error. Per the germline V gene (reference sequence), SSHAT is the CDR1 and FNYEAQ is the CDR2. Its CDR3 holds 16 amino acids, cysteine through phenylalanine. Only the CDR3 DNA is retained, 48 bases long and in frame from the first base. What the research found in general, with its limitations: How much clinical and demographic metadata was included differed by source and by participant, and the metadata was provided uncurated.

A second Seattle source provided samples from volunteer blood donors who had recovered from COVID-19. Collaborating institutions collected whole blood in K2EDTA tubes following their own protocols. Collaborator samples were shipped for TCRbeta analysis as frozen whole blood, isolated PBMCs, or DNA extracted from either sample type. The immunoSEQ Assay, a bias-controlled multiplex PCR, was used to amplify TCRbeta CDR3 regions from genomic DNA. The paper's processing steps were these. The number of nucleated cells in each sample was estimated from the amplification of reference gene primers within the assay. To quantify the absolute abundance of each unique TCRbeta CDR3 rearrangement, sequence reads were collapsed and filtered. For each sample, productive Simpson clonality was calculated by taking the square root of Simpson's diversity index across productive rearrangements. Not all clones reach the TCRdb copy of this immuneACCESS table, which keeps in-frame sequences only. Checked studies attribute under half of the gap to unresolved V genes and leave the rest unexplained. V and J calls and clone size are those listed in that table; D and trimming were worked out from the DNA. Recorded for this sample are under 150,000 clones; 70% to 90% of them occurred a single time. The ten largest account for roughly 8.9% of the sample.

The sequenced material came from peripheral blood. The V and J segments used are TRBV7-7 and TRBJ2-1, and TRBD2 may be the D gene, going by 6 matching bases. This receptor was obtained from a woman between 65 and 79 years old who had recovered from COVID-19. The CDR3 corresponds to CASSLRGPSSYNEQFF. The bases are TGTGCTAGCAGCTTGCGGGGCCCAAGCTCCTACAATGAGCAGTTCTTC.